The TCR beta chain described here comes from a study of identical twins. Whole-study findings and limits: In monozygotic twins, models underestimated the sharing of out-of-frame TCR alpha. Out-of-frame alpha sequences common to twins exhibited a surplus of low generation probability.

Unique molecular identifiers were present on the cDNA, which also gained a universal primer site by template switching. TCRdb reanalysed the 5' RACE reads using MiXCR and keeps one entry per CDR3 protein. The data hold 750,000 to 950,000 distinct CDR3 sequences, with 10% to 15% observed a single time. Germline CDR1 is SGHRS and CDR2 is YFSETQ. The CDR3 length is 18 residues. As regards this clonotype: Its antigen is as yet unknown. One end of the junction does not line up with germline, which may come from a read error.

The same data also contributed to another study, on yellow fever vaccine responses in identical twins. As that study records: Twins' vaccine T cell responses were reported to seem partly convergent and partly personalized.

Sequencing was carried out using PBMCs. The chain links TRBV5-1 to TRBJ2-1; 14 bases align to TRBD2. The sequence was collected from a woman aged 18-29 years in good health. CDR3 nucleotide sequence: TGCGCCGGCAGCCCGGCGAGACTAGCGGGAGGGCAAGCCGATGAGCAGTTCTTC. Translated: CAGSPARLAGGQADEQFF. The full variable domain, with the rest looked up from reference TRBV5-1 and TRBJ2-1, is KAGVTQTPRYLIKTRGQQVTLSCSPISGHRSVSWYQQTPGQGLQFLFEYFSETQRNKGNFPGRFSGRQFSNSRSEMNVSTLELGDSALYLCAGSPARLAGGQADEQFFGPGTRLTVL.